This T cell receptor beta chain was identified in a study of shared clonotypes between healthy human individuals. The study's findings and limits: The generation probabilities recorded for non-shared clonotypes fell below those of clonotypes shared by all four donors.

A word on this clone: Its specificity is unknown.

This CDR3 comprises 15 residues. The germline V gene encodes CDR1 SGHRS and CDR2 YFSETQ. The V gene lost 0 bases and the J gene lost 6 bases, with 13 bases spanning the gap. Every subset's genomic DNA went evenly onto several immunoSEQ plates. Measured with immunoSEQ multiplex PCR; TCRdb has only the in-frame clones, and not every one. The profile shows some 2 million clones, 85% to 95% of them singletons. Memory CD4+ cells were the fraction left after CD45RA+ naive selection. The chain recombines TRBV5-1 with TRBJ2-4, with D possibly TRBD1 on 6 matching bases. This sequence was found in a man aged 18 to 30 in good health. Sequenced input: naive CD4+ T cells sorted from blood. The subset here: CD45RA+ positively selected. CDR3 sequence: CASSLVAGAGNIQYF. The DNA of the CDR3 is TGCGCCAGCAGCTTGGTCGCAGGGGCGGGAAACATTCAGTACTTC.